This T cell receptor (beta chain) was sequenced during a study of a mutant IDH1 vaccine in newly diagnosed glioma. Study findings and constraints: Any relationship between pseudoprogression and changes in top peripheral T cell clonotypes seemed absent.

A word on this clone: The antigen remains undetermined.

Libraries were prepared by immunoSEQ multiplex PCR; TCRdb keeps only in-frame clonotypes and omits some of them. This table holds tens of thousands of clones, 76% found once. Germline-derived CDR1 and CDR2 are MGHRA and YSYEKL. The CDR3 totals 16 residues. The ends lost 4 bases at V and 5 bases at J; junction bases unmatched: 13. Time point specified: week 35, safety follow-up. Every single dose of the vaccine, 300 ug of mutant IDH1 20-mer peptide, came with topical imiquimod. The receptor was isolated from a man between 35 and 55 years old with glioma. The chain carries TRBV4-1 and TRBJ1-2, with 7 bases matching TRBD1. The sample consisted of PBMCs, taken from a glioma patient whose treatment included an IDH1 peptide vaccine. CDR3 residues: CASSPGDRSFPYGYTF. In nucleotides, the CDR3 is TGCGCCAGCAGCCCGGGGGACAGATCTTTTCCTTATGGCTACACCTTC.